Listed here are 21 T cell receptor beta chains from one sample, sequenced in a study of molecular identifiers for immune sequencing clone quantification. Each CDR3 protein gets one entry after TCRdb re-called the PCR reads with MiXCR. Of hundreds of thousands of distinct CDR3 sequences in the sample, 25% were seen once. Sequencing was done on a sample of naive CD8+ T cells from blood, with Jurkat cell RNA spiked in. The subset here: FACS-sorted CD8+CD4-CCR7+CD45RA+ naive T cells. These TCRs come from a human donor in good health. Some libraries in this study had Jurkat cell RNA spiked in.

This clonotype was found many times. The chain employs TRBV6-2 or TRBV6-3 and TRBJ2-3; 8 bases are shared with TRBD2. The germline V gene has CDR1 MNHEY and CDR2 SVGEGT. V shed 5 bases, J shed 9 bases, and the junction held 10 bases outside the gene matches. This CDR3 is 14 amino acids long. The CDR3 region has the DNA TGTGCCAGCAGTCTAGCGGGCGTCTCAGGAACGCAGTATTTT. Translating gives CASSLAGVSGTQYF.

In this sample, this clonotype turned up many times. The chain has TRBV6-1 and TRBJ1-2; no firm D call. This CDR3 is built from 17 residues. Trimming pared 4 bases from V and 4 bases from J, leaving 22 bases between. Germline assignment: CDR1 MNHNS and CDR2 SASEGT. The CDR3, as DNA: TGTGCCAGCAGTGTCGAATTATGGCGACCGAGCTTCTATGGCTACACCTTC. Translation: CASSVELWRPSFYGYTF.

Notes on this clonotype: The germline gene is not matched at one end of the junction; a read error may be the cause. The CDR3 loop is CASRLTRGADTRYF. The CDR3 region has the DNA TGCGCCAGCAGACTTACTAGGGGCGCAGATACGCGGTATTTT. This chain connects TRBV4-1 to TRBJ2-3; D may be TRBD1 or TRBD2 (5 bases each). Germline CDR1 and CDR2: MGHRA and YSYEKL. The CDR3 has 14 residues.

This clonotype was observed a single time. A much larger clone lies one base from this, so it may be a read error. The J gene is TRBJ2-7, the V gene TRBV5-1, with D uncertain. Germline CDR1 and CDR2: SGHRS and YFSETQ. The CDR3 is 13 residues long. CDR3 DNA: TGCACCAGCAGCTTGGAGTTGGGCTACGAGCAGTACTTC. This gives the protein CTSSLELGYEQYF. Supplemented by reference TRBV5-1 and TRBJ2-7, the full variable domain reads KAGVTQTPRYLIKTRGQQVTLSCSPISGHRSVSWYQQTPGQGLQFLFEYFSETQRNKGNFPGRFSGRQFSNSRSEMNVSTLELGDSALYLCTSSLELGYEQYFGPGTRLTVT.

The chain uses TRBV24-1 and TRBJ2-5, with TRBD2 as a possible D gene (5 bases). Between the trimmed V and J ends, which lost 7 bases and 1 base, there was a span of 12 bases. The CDR3 is 14 residues long. Germline lookup yields CDR1 KGHDR and CDR2 SFDVKD. CDR3 region: CATSPGSGQETQYF. The CDR3 nucleotides are TGTGCCACCAGCCCGGGGTCGGGCCAAGAGACCCAGTACTTC.

Notes on this clonotype: A read error may be the cause here, since a much bigger clone is one base away. This chain joins TRBV29-1 and TRBJ2-7, with 7 bases aligning to TRBD2. The germline gives CDR1 SQVTM, CDR2 ANQGSEA. V shed 5 bases and J 0 bases; nucleotides not matched to a gene: 25. The CDR3 loop spans 20 amino acids. The CDR3 nucleotides read TGCAGCGTTATCCCCTACCTTCTCGAGACTGGCGGGAGCAGCTCCTACGAGCAGTACTTC. It specifies CSVIPYLLETGGSSSYEQYF.

The chain carries TRBV20-1 and TRBJ2-7; D is uncertain. CDR3 size: 16 residues. Between the trimmed V and J ends, which lost 6 bases and 0 bases, there was a span of 21 bases. In germline, CDR1 is DFQATT, CDR2 SNEGSKA (reference sequence). CDR3 coding DNA: TGCAGTGCCCCACCCCCAGGCGGAGTGCCCTCCTACGAGCAGTACTTC. Its translation is CSAPPPGGVPSYEQYF.

This chain links TRBV9 with TRBJ1-1, with D maybe TRBD1 (6 bases). Germline V gives CDR1 SGDLS, CDR2 YYNGEE. With 3 bases removed from V and 4 bases from J, the gap between germline ends came to 19 bases. The CDR3 has 16 residues. The CDR3 DNA follows: TGTGCCAGCAGCGACCGAAGGACAGCCCAGACCACTGAAGCTTTCTTT. Its translation is CASSDRRTAQTTEAFF.

The chain joins TRBV12-3 or TRBV12-4 to TRBJ2-7, with D unclear. This CDR3 is built from 14 residues. V was shortened by 3 bases and J by 6 bases, with 15 bases between the two germline ends. CDR3 sequence: CASSFVSMGSEQYF. CDR3 DNA: TGTGCCAGCAGTTTTGTCTCTATGGGGTCCGAGCAGTACTTC.

As for this clonotype: A much bigger clone sits one base away, suggesting this may be a read error. The chain uses TRBV20-1 and TRBJ1-4; D gene uncertain. This CDR3 contains 13 residues. V dropped 6 bases and J dropped 7 bases, with 15 bases sitting between them. Germline-derived CDR1 and CDR2 are DFQATT and SNEGSKA (reference sequence). CDR3 coding DNA: TGCAGTGCGTCGATTGCGGGAGGTGAAAAACTGTTTTTT. Residues: CSASIAGGEKLFF.

The chain links TRBV12-3 or TRBV12-4 to TRBJ1-5; D is unresolved. The germline V and J ends were trimmed by 5 bases and 2 bases, with 7 bases remaining between them. CDR3 size: 13 residues. The CDR3 loop is CASSPYRNQPQHF. Written as DNA, the CDR3 is TGTGCCAGCAGTCCTTACCGCAATCAGCCCCAGCATTTT.

A note on this clonotype: This may arise from a read error, as a much more abundant clone is one base away. The final CDR3 position lacks the conserved phenylalanine or tryptophan, pointing to a likely read error. The rearrangement uses TRBV30 and TRBJ2-7; D not certain. Germline CDR1 and CDR2: GTSNPN and SVGIG (reference sequence). CDR3 length equals 12 residues. Trimming shortened V by 1 base and J by 3 bases, and 7 bases separated the two germline ends. Here the CDR3 DNA reads TGTGCCTGGAGTGACCTGAGCTACGAGCAGTACTCC. Its protein is CAWSDLSYEQYS.

The chain has TRBV29-1 and TRBJ1-1; no clear D gene. This CDR3 is built from 13 residues. CDR1 is SQVTM, CDR2 ANQGSEA, per germline. V lost 6 bases, J lost 4 bases, and 15 bases lay in between. The CDR3 DNA reads as TGCAGCGTCATAGAACAGTTGATCACTGAAGCTTTCTTT. Translation: CSVIEQLITEAFF.

This clonotype was seen a few times. The rearrangement links TRBV20-1 to TRBJ1-4; 10 positions agree with TRBD1. The CDR3 sequence is 19 residues long. Germline values: CDR1 DFQATT, CDR2 SNEGSKA (reference sequence). Trimming at V came to 1 base and at J to 8 bases, leaving 19 bases not matched to a gene. The CDR3: CSARGRPMDRGIHGEKLFF. The CDR3 coding sequence is TGCAGTGCTAGAGGTCGGCCAATGGACAGGGGGATCCATGGGGAAAAACTGTTTTTT.

About this clonotype itself: A junction boundary mismatches the germline segment, possibly from a read error. The chain combines TRBV27 with TRBJ2-1; D may be TRBD1 or TRBD2 (5 bases each). Per the germline V gene, CDR1 is MNHEY and CDR2 is SMNVEV (reference sequence). The CDR3 length is 13 residues. Written as DNA, the CDR3 is TGTGCCAGCAAGACCGGGGCCTACAATGAGCGGTTCTTC. This encodes CASKTGAYNERFF.

Only one count was recorded for this clonotype. A much larger clone differs from this one at a single base, so this may be a read error. The CDR3 DNA sequence: TGCAGTGCCCCGACTACTATGGACAGGGCACTTTGGGTCGAGCAGTACTTC. Residues: CSAPTTMDRALWVEQYF. J is TRBJ2-7 and V is TRBV20-1, with 8 bases identical to TRBD1. V dropped 6 bases and J dropped 6; count of bases not matched to a gene: 22. The germline CDR1 and CDR2 sequences are DFQATT and SNEGSKA (reference sequence). The CDR3 covers 17 residues.

A word on this clonotype: One end of the junction fails to match germline, which may point to a read error. This chain connects TRBV27 to TRBJ2-5; TRBD2 matches at 9 bases. This CDR3 contains 15 residues. CDR1 and CDR2 (germline): MNHEY, SMNVEV (reference sequence). CDR3 protein: CASSLPAGGGETQHF. The CDR3 nucleotides are TGTGCCAGCAGTTTACCAGCGGGAGGAGGAGAGACCCAGCACTTC.

This clonotype was counted ten times or more. This chain links TRBV24-1 with TRBJ2-1, with D hard to call. CDR3 length equals 13 residues. Germline V lookup: CDR1 KGHDR, CDR2 SFDVKD. V was cut by 3 bases and J by 6 bases, with 8 bases left in between. CDR3 residues: CATSDKLSNEQFF. CDR3 nucleotide sequence: TGTGCCACCAGTGATAAACTAAGCAATGAGCAGTTCTTC.

This clonotype was recorded once. V gene TRBV6-5 combines with J gene TRBJ2-2; 9 bases agree with TRBD1. V trimming: 1 base; J trimming: 4 bases; junction bases outside the gene matches: 7. The CDR3 consists of 17 residues. CDR1 and CDR2 from the germline V gene are MNHEY and SVGAGI. This chain's CDR3 is CASSYYGTGFSTGELFF. In DNA form, the CDR3 reads TGTGCCAGCAGTTACTATGGGACAGGGTTCAGCACCGGGGAGCTGTTTTTT.

This clonotype was detected only once. It may be a read error: a sequence one base away is much more abundant. CDR3 residues: CASTLTGLYQETQYF. The DNA for the CDR3 is TGTGCCAGCACTCTGACAGGGCTGTACCAAGAGACCCAGTACTTC. J is TRBJ2-5 and V is TRBV6-1; 7 positions agree with TRBD1. Germline V CDR1 and CDR2: MNHNS, SASEGT. This CDR3 spans 15 amino acids. The V and J ends lost 7 bases and 0 bases, in that order; junction bases with no gene match: 8.

This clonotype was seen a single time. CDR3 sequence reads: CSGEGIGDEQYF. For the CDR3, the DNA is TGCAGCGGGGAAGGGATCGGGGACGAGCAGTACTTC. The chain joins TRBV29-1 to TRBJ2-7; TRBD2 might be the D (5 bases). Trimming stripped 7 bases from V and 5 bases from J, with 15 bases between. Germline loops: CDR1 SQVTM, CDR2 ANQGSEA. The CDR3 has 12 residues.